The T cell receptor (beta chain) under discussion was sequenced for a study of sequential checkpoint blockade in melanoma. Study background: Both treatment sequences were followed by maintenance nivolumab. DNA from 91 pretreatment tumor samples underwent TCRβ immunosequencing. Roughly 20 patients had tumor biopsies before treatment and at week 13. General observations from the study: Tumor T-cell fraction and clonality correlated with PD-L1 and CD8+ counts.

Treatment noted: randomized to nivolumab then ipilimumab (arm A) or the reverse (arm B). Germline values: CDR1 LNHDA, CDR2 SQIVND (reference sequence). The CDR3 spans 11 residues. V was trimmed by 10 bases and J by 11 bases, leaving 17 bases between them. Produced via immunoSEQ multiplex PCR; TCRdb's table is partial and in-frame only. Of approximately 2,100 clones listed, approximately 17% are singletons. As concerns this clone: Its antigen is currently unknown.

Here the sequenced sample was tumor tissue (inferred from file names), taken from a patient given nivolumab and ipilimumab in sequence. This clonotype was sampled from a human donor with melanoma. The chain carries TRBV19 and TRBJ1-1; weak D call: TRBD1 (6 bases). Written as DNA, the CDR3 is TGTGCCACCAGCCTCCAGGGGTGGGCTTTCTTT. This codes for CATSLQGWAFF.